This record covers a single T cell receptor beta chain. Its antigen remains unidentified. The CDR3 has 15 amino acids. Trimming removed 2 bases from V and 7 bases from J; junction bases left unmatched: 6. CDR1 is SGHNT and CDR2 is YYREEE in the germline V gene (reference sequence). The sample comes from a study of STAT3 mutations in large granular lymphocyte leukemia. Sequencing was performed with immunoSEQ multiplex PCR; in TCRdb, only in-frame clones are kept and a portion is missing. The table includes tens of thousands of clones, approximately 90% detected once. The study, taken as a whole, reports: Every T-cell large granular lymphocyte leukemia patient had at least one immunodominant TCR beta clonotype. Suggested: STAT3 mutation was not the ancestral event for these clonal expansions. Clonal expansion was inferred from other time points because no sample existed at each clone's first appearance.

The TCR comes from a human donor with T large granular lymphocyte leukemia. Some clones in this sample may be carry-over from other donors' samples. The sequenced sample consisted of PBMCs. J is TRBJ2-1 and V is TRBV5-4; 10 bases line up with TRBD2. CDR3 loop: CASSLGTSEYNEQFF. The CDR3 coding sequence is TGTGCCAGCAGCTTAGGGACTAGCGAGTATAATGAGCAGTTCTTC.